This entry concerns a single T cell receptor (beta chain). What it binds is unknown. V lost 2 bases to trimming and J lost 6 bases, with 17 bases between them. Germline CDR1 reads SGHRS; CDR2 reads YFSETQ. This CDR3 spans 15 amino acids. Some clones are missing from TCRdb's copy, which holds only in-frame ones; the method was immunoSEQ multiplex PCR. The data hold about 180,000 clones, with over 80% observed a single time. The data derive from a study of T cell responses to AZD1222 COVID-19 vaccine. Whole-study results and caveats: Baseline seropositives among AZD1222 recipients totaled only five to seven.

Sequenced material: peripheral blood, taken on day 0 of AZD1222 vaccination. The chain joins TRBV5-1 to TRBJ1-1, with D possibly being TRBD1 (5 bases). The receptor was isolated from an adult in good health. CDR3 region: CASSLQRQRGAEAFF. CDR3 bases: TGCGCCAGCAGCTTACAGCGACAGCGCGGGGCTGAAGCTTTCTTT.